These 8 T cell receptor beta chains came from one sample sequenced in a study of T cells in Graves' hyperthyroidism and ophthalmopathy. Amplification yielded TCR beta CDR3 regions, with RNA transcripts as the source. During a first-round RT-PCR of the TCR CDR3, the HTBI primer set was used. TCRdb ran MiXCR on the multiplex PCR reads and lists one entry per CDR3 protein. The table includes hundreds of thousands of distinct CDR3 sequences, over 15% detected once. Sequenced material: blood. These receptors were obtained from a woman between 18 and 29 years old with Graves' ophthalmopathy.

At least ten counts were recorded for this clonotype. The V call is TRBV12-3 or TRBV12-4, the J call TRBJ1-5; possible D gene TRBD1, 5 bases. This CDR3 region has 13 residues. V lost 7 bases, J lost 9 bases, and 16 bases lay in between. The CDR3 DNA sequence: TGTGCCAGCACCACAAGGGGACTTTGGCCCCAGCATTTT. Protein sequence: CASTTRGLWPQHF.

This clonotype has at least ten counts. The chain combines TRBV28 with TRBJ1-1; D not resolved. Trimming stripped 3 bases from V and 11 bases from J, with 13 bases between. In germline, CDR1 is MDHEN, CDR2 SYDVKM. CDR3 size: 12 residues. The CDR3 nucleotides are TGTGCCAGCAGTTTCGGCTCCAGAACGGCTTTCTTT. Translated: CASSFGSRTAFF.

This sequence joins TRBV6-1 and TRBJ2-3; 8 nucleotides match TRBD1. This CDR3 has 16 residues. Germline CDR1 is MNHNS and CDR2 is SASEGT. J gave up 3 bases and V 3 bases, and 8 bases lay outside the gene matches. In DNA, the CDR3 is TGTGCCAGCAGTGACTGGACAGGGCCGATAACAGATACGCAGTATTTT. Translation: CASSDWTGPITDTQYF.

This clonotype was counted ten times or more. The chain couples TRBV12-3 or TRBV12-4 to TRBJ2-1, with D perhaps TRBD2 (5 bases). V lost 1 base and J 5 bases, leaving 9 bases between the germline ends. This CDR3 has 14 residues. The CDR3 loop is CASSLDGGDNEQFF. In DNA form, the CDR3 reads TGTGCCAGCAGTTTAGACGGAGGCGACAATGAGCAGTTCTTC.

V gene TRBV28 combines with J gene TRBJ2-5; 12 bases fit TRBD1. The CDR3 totals 19 residues. CDR1 and CDR2 (germline): MDHEN, SYDVKM. V shed 6 bases and J 2 bases; nucleotides not matched to a gene: 16. The CDR3 DNA reads TGTGCCAGCAGCTTGGGACAGGGGGCCTTGATTTTCCTACAAGAGACCCAGTACTTC. It translates to CASSLGQGALIFLQETQYF. Full variable domain (missing parts from reference TRBV28 and TRBJ2-5): DVKVTQSSRYLVKRTGEKVFLECVQDMDHENMFWYRQDPGLGLRLIYFSYDVKMKEKGDIPEGYSVSREKKERFSLILESASTNQTSMYLCASSLGQGALIFLQETQYFGPGTRLLVL.

This clonotype was observed at least ten times. V gene TRBV30 combines with J gene TRBJ1-1; D is possibly TRBD1 (5 bases). CDR1 is GTSNPN and CDR2 is SVGIG in the germline V gene (reference sequence). Trimming took off 0 bases at V and 0 bases at J, with 8 bases between the two ends. This CDR3 is built from 14 residues. DNA of the CDR3: TGTGCCTGGAGTGTTCTGGGGCTGAACACTGAAGCTTTCTTT. Its protein is CAWSVLGLNTEAFF.

The chain joins TRBV3-1 to TRBJ1-2; 9 bases are shared with TRBD1. Germline V lookup: CDR1 LGHDT, CDR2 YNNKEL (reference sequence). The ends lost 0 bases at V and 7 bases at J; junction bases unmatched: 9. CDR3 length: 16 residues. This CDR3 is CASSQDSGDRDCGYTF. CDR3 bases: TGTGCCAGCAGCCAAGATTCTGGGGACAGGGACTGTGGCTACACCTTC.

The table lists this clonotype with many counts. This rearrangement joins TRBV5-1 to TRBJ1-1; no reliable D call. V lost 2 bases and J 0 bases, leaving 8 bases between the germline ends. Germline assignment: CDR1 SGHRS and CDR2 YFSETQ. CDR3 length equals 14 residues. In DNA form, the CDR3 reads TGCGCCAGCAGCTTCGACAATATGAACACTGAAGCTTTCTTT. Protein product: CASSFDNMNTEAFF.